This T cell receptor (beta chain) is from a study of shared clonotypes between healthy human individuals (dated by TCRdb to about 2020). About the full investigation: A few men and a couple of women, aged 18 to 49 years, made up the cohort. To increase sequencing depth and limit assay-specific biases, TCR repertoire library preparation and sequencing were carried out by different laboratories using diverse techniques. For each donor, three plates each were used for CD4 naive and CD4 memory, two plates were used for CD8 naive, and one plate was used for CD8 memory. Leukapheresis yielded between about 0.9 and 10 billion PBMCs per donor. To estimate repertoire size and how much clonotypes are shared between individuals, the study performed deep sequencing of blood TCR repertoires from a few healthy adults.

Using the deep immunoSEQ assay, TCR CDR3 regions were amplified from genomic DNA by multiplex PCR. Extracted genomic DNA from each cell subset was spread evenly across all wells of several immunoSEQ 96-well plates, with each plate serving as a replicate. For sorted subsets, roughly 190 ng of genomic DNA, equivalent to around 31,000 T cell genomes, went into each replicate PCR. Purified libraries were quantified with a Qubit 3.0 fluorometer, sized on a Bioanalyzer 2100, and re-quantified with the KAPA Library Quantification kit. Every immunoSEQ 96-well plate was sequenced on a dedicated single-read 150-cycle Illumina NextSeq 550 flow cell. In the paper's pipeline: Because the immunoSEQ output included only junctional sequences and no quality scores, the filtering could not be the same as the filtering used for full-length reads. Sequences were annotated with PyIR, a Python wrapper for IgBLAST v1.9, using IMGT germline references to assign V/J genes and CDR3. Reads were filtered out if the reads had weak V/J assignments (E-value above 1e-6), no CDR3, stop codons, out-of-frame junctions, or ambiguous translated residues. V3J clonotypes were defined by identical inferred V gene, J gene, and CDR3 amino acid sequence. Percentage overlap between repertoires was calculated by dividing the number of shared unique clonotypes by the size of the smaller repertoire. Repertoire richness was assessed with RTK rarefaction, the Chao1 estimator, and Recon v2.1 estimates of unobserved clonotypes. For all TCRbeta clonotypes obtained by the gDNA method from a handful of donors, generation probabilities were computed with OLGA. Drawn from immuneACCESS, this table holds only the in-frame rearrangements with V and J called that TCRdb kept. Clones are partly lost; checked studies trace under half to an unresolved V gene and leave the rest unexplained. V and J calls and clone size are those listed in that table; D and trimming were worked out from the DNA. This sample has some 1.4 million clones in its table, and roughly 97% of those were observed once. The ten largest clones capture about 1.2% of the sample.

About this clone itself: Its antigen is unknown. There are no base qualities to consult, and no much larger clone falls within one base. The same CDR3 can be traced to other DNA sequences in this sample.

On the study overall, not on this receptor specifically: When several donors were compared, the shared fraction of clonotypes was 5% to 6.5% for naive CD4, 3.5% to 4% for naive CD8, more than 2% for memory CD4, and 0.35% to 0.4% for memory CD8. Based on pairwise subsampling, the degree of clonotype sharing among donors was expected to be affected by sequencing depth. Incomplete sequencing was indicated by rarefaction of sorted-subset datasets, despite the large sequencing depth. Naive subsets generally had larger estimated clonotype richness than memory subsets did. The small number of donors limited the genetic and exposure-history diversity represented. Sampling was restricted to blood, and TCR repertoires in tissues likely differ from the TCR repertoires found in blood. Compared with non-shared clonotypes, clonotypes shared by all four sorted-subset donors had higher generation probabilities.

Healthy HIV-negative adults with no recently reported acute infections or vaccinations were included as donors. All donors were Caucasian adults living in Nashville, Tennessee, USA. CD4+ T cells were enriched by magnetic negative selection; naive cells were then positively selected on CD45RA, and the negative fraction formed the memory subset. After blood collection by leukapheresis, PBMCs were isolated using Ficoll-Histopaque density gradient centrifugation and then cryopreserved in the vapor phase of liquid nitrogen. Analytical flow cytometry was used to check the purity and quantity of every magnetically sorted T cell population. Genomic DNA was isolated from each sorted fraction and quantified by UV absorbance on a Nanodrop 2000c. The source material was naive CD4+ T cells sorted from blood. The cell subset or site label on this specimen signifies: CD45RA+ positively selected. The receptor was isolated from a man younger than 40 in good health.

The bases read TGCGCCAGCAGCTTGGACGGGGGCTCCTACAATGAGCAGTTCTTC. This translates into CASSLDGGSYNEQFF. This receptor chain uses TRBV5-1 and TRBJ2-1; TRBD2 is possibly the D segment (6 matching bases). Deletion took 0 bases off V and 0 bases off J, with a span of 7 bases between the germline ends. The CDR3 starts with the cysteine, ends with the phenylalanine, and has 15 residues. Of all the DNA, just the CDR3 is kept, 45 bases in frame from base 1. Sequences SGHRS (CDR1) and YFSETQ (CDR2) are obtained from the germline V gene.